The 22 T cell receptor beta chains given below trace back to one sample, sequenced in a study of blood T cell repertoires in COVID-19. TCRdb keeps only in-frame clones here, not all; method: immunoSEQ multiplex PCR. The sample consists of about 100,000 clones, roughly 83% of them appearing once. Sequenced material: peripheral blood. These receptors originate from a human donor in a cohort sampled during active COVID-19.

The chain uses TRBV7-2 and TRBJ1-5, with 8 positions matching TRBD1. This CDR3 has 17 residues. The germline V gene encodes CDR1 SGHTA and CDR2 FQGNSA. With 3 bases clipped from V and 2 bases from J, the junction kept 9 bases outside the gene matches. This CDR3 is CASSLGYGTGGNQPQHF. In DNA form, the CDR3 reads TGTGCCAGCAGCTTGGGGTACGGGACAGGCGGCAATCAGCCCCAGCATTTT.

The gene calls are TRBV20-1 and TRBJ2-1, with D unclear. The CDR3 has 11 residues. CDR1 DFQATT and CDR2 SNEGSKA come from the germline V gene (reference sequence). V was shortened by 1 base and J by 9 bases, with 7 bases between the two germline ends. The CDR3 DNA sequence: TGCAGTGCTAGAGCATCGGGTGAGCAGTTCTTC. It translates to CSARASGEQFF.

This chain connects TRBV9 to TRBJ2-5; possibly TRBD2 for D (6 bases). Germline loops: CDR1 SGDLS, CDR2 YYNGEE. The CDR3 runs to 15 residues. V lost 0 bases and J lost 3, with 12 bases in between. CDR3 DNA: TGTGCCAGCAGCGTAGGCGTGCGGGGAGAAGAGACCCAGTACTTC. This codes for CASSVGVRGEETQYF.

The chain is built from TRBV5-5 and TRBJ2-1; 9 nucleotides line up with TRBD2. The CDR3 length is 17 residues. V was pared by 0 bases and J by 1 base, with 5 bases of the junction left unmatched. CDR1 and CDR2 (germline): SGHKS, YYEKEE (reference sequence). The CDR3 region has the DNA TGTGCCAGCAGCTTGGATAGCGGGAGTGGGTCCTACAATGAGCAGTTCTTC. Encoded protein: CASSLDSGSGSYNEQFF.

The chain couples TRBV6-2 or TRBV6-3 to TRBJ1-1, with no clear D. Germline assignment: CDR1 MNHEY and CDR2 SVGEGT. The CDR3 has 15 amino acids. The V gene lost 5 bases and the J gene lost 3 bases, with 16 bases spanning the gap. CDR3 sequence: CASSHQEGSHTEAFF. The CDR3, as DNA: TGTGCCAGCAGTCACCAGGAAGGTTCTCACACTGAAGCTTTCTTT.

This chain uses TRBV2 with TRBJ1-2; no clear D gene. The CDR3 extends over 13 amino acids. CDR1 is SNHLY, CDR2 FYNNEI, per germline. V lost 2 bases and J lost 8, with 12 bases in between. CDR3 sequence reads: CASSETGSSGYTF. CDR3 nucleotide sequence: TGTGCCAGCAGTGAAACGGGAAGTTCAGGCTACACCTTC. Complete variable domain (other parts from reference TRBV2 and TRBJ1-2): EPEVTQTPSHQVTQMGQEVILRCVPISNHLYFYWYRQILGQKVEFLVSFYNNEISEKSEIFDDQFSVERPDGSNFTLKIRSTKLEDSAMYFCASSETGSSGYTFGSGTRLTVV.

DNA of the CDR3: TGTGCCAGCAGCAGTCGACAGGGAAACACTGAAGCTTTCTTT. Protein: CASSSRQGNTEAFF. The V and J genes are TRBV11-2 and TRBJ1-1, with 7 positions matching TRBD1. V lost 5 bases to trimming and J lost 2 bases; unmatched junction nucleotides: 5. The CDR3 has 14 residues. Germline V CDR1 and CDR2: SGHAT, FQNNGV.

About this clone itself: This CDR3 is also generated by other DNA sequences in the sample. V gene TRBV5-5 combines with J gene TRBJ1-6; 7 bases match TRBD1. The CDR3 spans 15 residues. From germline, CDR1 is SGHKS and CDR2 YYEKEE (reference sequence). V dropped 0 bases and J dropped 7; count of bases not matched to a gene: 4. The CDR3 coding sequence is TGTGCCAGCAGCTTGGGACAGGGTAACAATTCACCCCTCCACTTT. Translated, it gives CASSLGQGNNSPLHF.

The CDR3 bases are TGTGCCAGCAGTAAACCAGGACAGTGGGCTCAGCCCCAGCATTTT. Amino acid sequence: CASSKPGQWAQPQHF. This chain links TRBV28 with TRBJ1-5, with D possibly being TRBD1 (6 bases). Trimming shortened V by 5 bases and J by 6 bases, and 17 bases separated the two germline ends. The CDR3 spans 15 residues. Germline assignment: CDR1 MDHEN and CDR2 SYDVKM. Together with reference TRBV28 and TRBJ1-5, the CDR3 gives the full variable domain: DVKVTQSSRYLVKRTGEKVFLECVQDMDHENMFWYRQDPGLGLRLIYFSYDVKMKEKGDIPEGYSVSREKKERFSLILESASTNQTSMYLCASSKPGQWAQPQHFGDGTRLSIL.

V and J are TRBV3-1 (or the pseudogene TRBV3-2) and TRBJ2-7; 11 bases align to TRBD2. V gave up 4 bases and J gave up 2 bases; unmatched junction bases: 7. From germline, CDR1 is LGHDT and CDR2 YNNKEL (reference sequence). The CDR3 is 16 residues long. The CDR3 is CASSLAGTSGAYEQYF. CDR3 coding DNA: TGTGCCAGCAGCCTGGCCGGGACTAGCGGTGCCTACGAGCAGTACTTC.

The V gene is TRBV16, the J gene TRBJ1-1; no reliable D call. Trimming shortened V by 2 bases and J by 0 bases, and 10 bases separated the two germline ends. Germline values: CDR1 KGHSY, CDR2 FQNENV. The CDR3 loop spans 15 amino acids. The CDR3 DNA is TGTGCCAGCAGCCAAGCCTACGGTATGAACACTGAAGCTTTCTTT. Its protein is CASSQAYGMNTEAFF.

The chain carries TRBV27 and TRBJ1-2, with 11 bases fitting TRBD1. The trim removed 5 bases at V and 7 bases at J, leaving 18 bases unmatched. Germline CDR1 is MNHEY and CDR2 is SMNVEV (reference sequence). CDR3 size: 18 residues. The CDR3 loop is CASSRTTGTGGGFGGYTF. The DNA for the CDR3 is TGTGCCAGCAGTAGGACGACCGGGACAGGGGGTGGCTTTGGTGGCTACACCTTC.

The CDR3 sequence: CASSSPGQGVSPLHF. CDR3 DNA sequence: TGTGCCAGCAGTTCCCCGGGACAGGGTGTTTCACCCCTCCACTTT. The V call is TRBV28, the J call TRBJ1-6; the match to TRBD1 covers 9 bases. After removal of 4 bases from V and 9 bases from J, the junction contained 7 bases not matched to a gene. Germline assignment: CDR1 MDHEN and CDR2 SYDVKM. The CDR3 loop spans 15 amino acids.

The rearrangement uses TRBV6-2 or TRBV6-3 and TRBJ2-1; 11 bases map to TRBD2. The V gene's germline CDR1 is MNHEY and CDR2 SVGEGT. This CDR3 contains 14 residues. The V gene end was trimmed by 2 bases and the J gene end by 9 bases; junction bases not matched to a gene: 3. In nucleotides, the CDR3 is TGTGCCAGCAGTTACGGGACTAGCGGCGGTGAGCAGTTCTTC. Residues: CASSYGTSGGEQFF.

This chain links TRBV5-6 with TRBJ1-2; 7 bases line up with TRBD1. Germline CDR1 reads SGHDT; CDR2 reads YYEEEE. The J segment lost 0 bases and the V segment lost 4 bases, leaving 15 bases of the junction unmatched. This CDR3 has 18 residues. CDR3 DNA sequence: TGTGCCAGCAGCGCCGTTTGGGGTCCGGGACAGCCTAACTATGGCTACACCTTC. The encoded protein is CASSAVWGPGQPNYGYTF.

J is TRBJ2-4 and V is TRBV19, with D possibly TRBD2 on 6 matching bases. V was cut by 5 bases and J by 5 bases, with 13 bases left in between. CDR3 length: 14 amino acids. CDR1 is LNHDA and CDR2 is SQIVND in the germline V gene (reference sequence). The CDR3 bases are TGTGCCAGTAGTGACGGCCCGGGGGAAAACATTCAGTACTTC. The encoded protein is CASSDGPGENIQYF.

The chain carries TRBV3-1 (or the pseudogene TRBV3-2) and TRBJ2-7, with TRBD2 as a possible D gene (5 bases). V was pared by 1 base and J by 2 bases, with 12 bases between. The CDR3 runs to 15 residues. Germline loops: CDR1 LGHDT, CDR2 YNNKEL (reference sequence). The CDR3 is CASSQVWTGAYEQYF. DNA of the CDR3: TGTGCCAGCAGCCAAGTATGGACCGGGGCCTACGAGCAGTACTTC.

CDR3 residues: CASSALGELFF. Written as DNA, the CDR3 is TGTGCCAGCAGTGCGCTCGGGGAGCTGTTTTTT. The chain links TRBV12-3 or TRBV12-4 to TRBJ2-2; D is undetermined. The CDR3 totals 11 residues. Trimming cost V 5 bases and J 7 bases, with 5 bases left between them.

J is TRBJ1-1 and V is TRBV12-3 or TRBV12-4, with D uncertain. V lost 6 bases and J 0 bases, leaving 8 bases between the germline ends. The CDR3 covers 13 residues. CDR3 in amino acids: CASSRTLNTEAFF. CDR3 sequence (DNA): TGTGCCAGCAGCCGAACACTGAACACTGAAGCTTTCTTT.

CDR3 in DNA: TGTGCCAGCAGCTTAATACTCGTTGAAGCTTTCTTT. Translated, it gives CASSLILVEAFF. The chain couples TRBV7-9 to TRBJ1-1; the D is unclear. Germline CDR1 SEHNR, CDR2 FQNEAQ (reference sequence). V lost 2 bases and J lost 7, with 8 bases in between. The CDR3 has 12 amino acids.

CDR3 protein: CSGTPGSTDTQYF. The CDR3 DNA reads as TGCAGCGGAACCCCGGGATCCACAGATACGCAGTATTTT. The chain uses TRBV29-1 and TRBJ2-3, with D perhaps matching TRBD2 (5 bases). Trimming left V 7 bases short and J 2 bases short, with 13 bases between. CDR3 length: 13 amino acids. Per the germline V gene, CDR1 is SQVTM and CDR2 is ANQGSEA.

The rearrangement joins TRBV6-5 to TRBJ2-2; maybe TRBD2 (6 bases). The CDR3 has 15 amino acids. Trimming removed 4 bases at V and 4 bases at J, with 13 bases between. Germline V gives CDR1 MNHEY, CDR2 SVGAGI. The CDR3 nucleotides read TGTGCCAGCAGTTCCCTAGACGGGGGCACCGGGGAGCTGTTTTTT. Translation: CASSSLDGGTGELFF.